Below, 13 T cell receptor beta chains from the same sample are listed, as sequenced in a study of regulatory T cells in long-lasting Graves disease. Specified time point: newly diagnosed GD, antithyroid drugs for less than 3 months. Researchers made the TCR library from RNA that was extracted from PBMCs. Combining iRepertoire HTBI primers with Arm-PCR of CDR3 regions, the authors built TCR beta libraries. TCRdb reprocessed the multiplex PCR reads with MiXCR, giving one entry per CDR3 protein. The table records 400,000 to 500,000 distinct CDR3 sequences, 14% of them present only once. In addition, the sample was reused for a study of T cells in Graves' hyperthyroidism and ophthalmopathy.

The sequences come from peripheral blood mononuclear cells (PBMCs), collected at new diagnosis, from a patient treated with antithyroid drugs. Every receptor here comes from a woman aged 50 to 65 with Graves disease.

The table lists this clonotype with a few counts. This sequence joins TRBV2 and TRBJ2-5; 9 bases agree with TRBD1. V dropped 3 bases and J dropped 4; count of bases not matched to a gene: 6. Germline V gives CDR1 SNHLY, CDR2 FYNNEI. The CDR3 length is 15 residues. Written as DNA, the CDR3 is TGTGCCAGCAGTGACGCGGTGACAGGGGGAGAGACCCAGTACTTC. Amino acid sequence: CASSDAVTGGETQYF.

This clonotype was observed many times. The chain combines TRBV9 with TRBJ2-7; the D gene is possibly TRBD1 (5 bases). The CDR3 is 14 amino acids. Trimming took off 7 bases at V and 5 bases at J, with 19 bases between the two ends. Per germline, CDR1 SGDLS and CDR2 YYNGEE. This CDR3 reads CASAPRQTVDEQYF. The CDR3 DNA sequence: TGTGCCAGCGCTCCCCGTCAGACAGTCGACGAGCAGTACTTC.

This clonotype appeared many times. V usage is TRBV28 and J usage is TRBJ1-1; D gene uncertain. The CDR3 length is 13 residues. Germline assignment: CDR1 MDHEN and CDR2 SYDVKM. V was clipped by 5 bases and J by 2 bases, with 9 bases between them. CDR3 in amino acids: CASSVSHNTEAFF. CDR3 bases: TGTGCCAGCAGTGTAAGCCACAACACTGAAGCTTTCTTT.

This sequence joins TRBV5-6 and TRBJ2-7; D unclear. The germline V gene encodes CDR1 SGHDT and CDR2 YYEEEE. Trimming shortened V by 4 bases and J by 4 bases, and 12 bases separated the two germline ends. The CDR3 loop spans 13 amino acids. The CDR3 nucleotides read TGTGCCAGCAGCCCTTTTGTGGGGTACGAGCAGTACTTC. This sequence encodes CASSPFVGYEQYF.

This clonotype was counted ten times or more. The chain combines TRBV29-1 with TRBJ2-1; possible D gene TRBD2, 6 bases. V lost 7 bases and J 3 bases, leaving 13 bases between the germline ends. Germline-derived CDR1 and CDR2 are SQVTM and ANQGSEA. This CDR3 has 13 residues. The CDR3 bases are TGCAGCGCCGGAGAGGGACTCTACAATGAGCAGTTCTTC. The encoded protein is CSAGEGLYNEQFF.

This chain uses TRBV7-9 with TRBJ1-2, with D maybe TRBD1 (6 bases). The CDR3 totals 17 residues. Deletions cut 5 bases from V and 1 base from J, with 20 bases between. CDR1 is SEHNR, CDR2 FQNEAQ, per germline (reference sequence). For the CDR3, the DNA is TGTGCCAGCAGCCGGACAGTGGCCTATCCCCTTAACTATGGCTACACCTTC. This gives the protein CASSRTVAYPLNYGYTF.

The chain uses TRBV18 and TRBJ2-1, with 13 bases lining up with TRBD2. The J call is uncertain, as TRBJ2-5 better fits the DNA end. Germline V gene sequence: CDR1 KGHSH, CDR2 LQKENI. The CDR3 length is 16 residues. The CDR3 region is CASSPRTSGSGETQYF. In DNA form, the CDR3 reads TGTGCCAGCTCACCCCGGACTAGCGGGAGTGGAGAGACCCAGTACTTC.

The chain has TRBV27 and TRBJ2-7; 7 bases match TRBD1. V gave up 6 bases and J gave up 6 bases; unmatched junction bases: 8. The CDR3 has 13 residues. Germline assignment: CDR1 MNHEY and CDR2 SMNVEV (reference sequence). The CDR3 DNA reads as TGTGCCAGCAGCCGGGACAGCCGTCGCGAGCAGTACTTC. This sequence encodes CASSRDSRREQYF.

This chain joins TRBV29-1 and TRBJ2-3; D not certain. The germline V gene encodes CDR1 SQVTM and CDR2 ANQGSEA. The germline V and J ends were trimmed by 4 bases and 5 bases, with 4 bases remaining between them. The CDR3 is made up of 10 amino acids. Here the CDR3 reads CSVVEDTQYF. Written as DNA, the CDR3 is TGCAGCGTTGTTGAAGATACGCAGTATTTT.

The chain is built from TRBV6-2 or TRBV6-3 and TRBJ2-3; no firm D call. The CDR3 totals 13 residues. The V end lost 0 bases, the J end lost 5 bases, and 6 bases lay between the germline ends. Germline CDR1 reads MNHEY; CDR2 reads SVGEGT. Here the CDR3 reads CASSYSHGDTQYF. CDR3 nucleotide sequence: TGTGCCAGCAGTTACTCGCACGGAGATACGCAGTATTTT.

This clonotype was picked up a small number of times. The chain uses TRBV19 and TRBJ1-1, with D unresolved. The CDR3 spans 12 residues. Germline CDR1 LNHDA, CDR2 SQIVND (reference sequence). V was pared by 4 bases and J by 4 bases, with 7 bases between. CDR3 protein: CASSNRGTEAFF. DNA of the CDR3: TGTGCCAGTAGTAACAGAGGCACTGAAGCTTTCTTT.

This clonotype was recorded a few times. The chain couples TRBV7-2 to TRBJ2-4, with D possibly TRBD1 on 5 matching bases. The ends were cut back, 3 bases at V and 3 bases at J, with 9 bases in the middle. The CDR3 length is 14 residues. Germline V gene sequence: CDR1 SGHTA, CDR2 FQGNSA. The CDR3 DNA follows: TGTGCCAGCAGCTTTGGACAACTCAAAAACATTCAGTACTTC. This encodes CASSFGQLKNIQYF.

This clonotype was seen a few times. This may stem from a read error, because a much larger clone lies one nucleotide away. The CDR3, as DNA: TGTGCCAGCAGTTCGTTACGAGCCAGACAAAACTGTGGCTACACCTTC. This encodes CASSSLRARQNCGYTF. The chain employs TRBV28 and TRBJ1-2, with D uncertain. The V gene's germline CDR1 is MDHEN and CDR2 SYDVKM. The CDR3 runs 16 residues.